These 13 T cell receptor beta chains were sequenced from one sample in a study of blood T cell repertoires in COVID-19. Clones were read by immunoSEQ multiplex PCR, and TCRdb kept only the in-frame ones, dropping some. The profile shows approximately 200,000 clones, about 81% of them singletons. Sequences were obtained from peripheral blood. These TCRs come from a woman at least 80 years old with COVID-19, enrolled during active disease.

The chain recombines TRBV7-6 with TRBJ2-2; a weak D match, TRBD1 (6 bases). CDR1 SGHVS and CDR2 FNYEAQ come from the germline V gene. V lost 1 base and J lost 2, with 8 bases in between. The CDR3 is 15 residues long. CDR3 DNA: TGTGCCAGCAGCTTAGGGACAGTAAACACCGGGGAGCTGTTTTTT. Translating gives CASSLGTVNTGELFF.

The V call is TRBV11-2, the J call TRBJ2-2; 7 nucleotides line up with TRBD1. Germline V gene data show CDR1 as SGHAT and CDR2 as FQNNGV. The CDR3 has 18 amino acids. V trimming: 5 bases; J trimming: 6 bases; junction bases outside the gene matches: 18. The DNA for the CDR3 is TGTGCCAGCAGCGAAGGTAGTACCGGGACAGCAGTTTCCGGGGAGCTGTTTTTT. As protein: CASSEGSTGTAVSGELFF. The full variable domain, with the rest looked up from reference TRBV11-2 and TRBJ2-2, is EAGVAQSPRYKIIEKRQSVAFWCNPISGHATLYWYQQILGQGPKLLIQFQNNGVVDDSQLPKDRFSAERLKGVDSTLKIQPAKLEDSAVYLCASSEGSTGTAVSGELFFGEGSRLTVL.

This rearrangement joins TRBV7-2 to TRBJ2-2, with 9 positions matching TRBD2. This CDR3 is built from 15 residues. V was clipped by 4 bases and J by 4 bases; unmatched bases: 4. CDR1 is SGHTA, CDR2 FQGNSA, per germline. The CDR3, as DNA: TGTGCCAGCAGCTCCCTAGCGGGGCTCACCGGGGAGCTGTTTTTT. Its protein product is CASSSLAGLTGELFF.

V and J are TRBV4-2 and TRBJ1-6; TRBD1 might be the D (6 bases). From germline, CDR1 is LGHNA and CDR2 YNFKEQ. Deletions cut 5 bases from V and 13 bases from J, with 21 bases between. There are 15 residues in the CDR3. The CDR3 sequence is CASSWVGQTEGPLHF. CDR3 coding DNA: TGTGCCAGCAGCTGGGTCGGACAGACCGAAGGGCCCCTCCACTTT.

This clone is a singleton in its sample. The rearrangement links TRBV4-2 to TRBJ1-4, with a tentative D call TRBD1 (5 bases). Germline values: CDR1 LGHNA, CDR2 YNFKEQ. Trimming removed 4 bases from V and 12 bases from J, with 15 bases in between. The CDR3 runs 13 residues. This CDR3 reads CASSRPPLGELFF. CDR3 sequence (DNA): TGTGCCAGCAGCCGACCCCCCTTAGGGGAACTGTTTTTT.

The J gene is TRBJ1-6, the V gene TRBV6-2 or TRBV6-3; D perhaps matches TRBD1 (5 bases). Between the trimmed V and J ends, which lost 5 bases and 8 bases, there was a span of 13 bases. The germline V gene has CDR1 MNHEY and CDR2 SVGEGT. The CDR3 runs to 14 residues. CDR3 sequence: CASSPWGGYSPLHF. The CDR3 DNA reads TGTGCCAGCAGTCCGTGGGGGGGTTATTCACCCCTCCACTTT.

The chain has TRBV6-5 and TRBJ2-1; 10 nucleotides align to TRBD2. V dropped 6 bases and J dropped 4; count of bases not matched to a gene: 6. CDR1 MNHEY and CDR2 SVGAGI come from the germline V gene. This CDR3 is 15 amino acids long. The CDR3 region is CASSRLAGAYNEQFF. The CDR3 DNA reads TGTGCCAGCAGCCGGCTAGCGGGGGCTTACAATGAGCAGTTCTTC.

This clone was seen more than once but under ten times. The rearrangement uses TRBV27 and TRBJ2-7; D is possibly TRBD1 (6 bases). Trimming left V 5 bases short and J 10 bases short, with 18 bases between. The CDR3 is 13 amino acids. The V gene's germline CDR1 is MNHEY and CDR2 SMNVEV (reference sequence). The CDR3 DNA reads as TGTGCCAGCAGTCCCCGGGACACTAAAAAACAGTACTTC. It translates to CASSPRDTKKQYF.

V and J are TRBV5-1 and TRBJ2-5, with D possibly TRBD2 on 6 matching bases. The germline V gene has CDR1 SGHRS and CDR2 YFSETQ. The CDR3 is 15 amino acids. V was clipped by 4 bases and J by 5 bases, with 18 bases between them. CDR3 region: CASSTYSGSGETQYF. The CDR3 DNA sequence: TGCGCCAGCAGCACCTATAGCGGTTCTGGGGAGACCCAGTACTTC.

In DNA form, the CDR3 reads TGTGTCAGAAGCTTATTAGTAACTAGCGGTCGCAGGGATACGCAGTATTTT. Amino acids: CVRSLLVTSGRRDTQYF. This sequence joins TRBV7-5 and TRBJ2-3; no check of the table's D call, TRBD2, against the DNA was made. TRBV7-5 is reported as a pseudogene. The CDR3 length is 17 residues.

The chain uses TRBV28 and TRBJ2-7, with 7 bases matching TRBD1. V lost 5 bases, J lost 3 bases, and 7 bases stayed unmatched. Germline lookup yields CDR1 MDHEN and CDR2 SYDVKM. The CDR3 covers 14 residues. DNA for the CDR3: TGTGCCAGCAGTACGACAGGGACGGGCTACGAGCAGTACTTC. Its protein is CASSTTGTGYEQYF.

The rearrangement links TRBV9 to TRBJ1-1, with 8 bases aligning to TRBD1. Trimming removed 5 bases from V and 7 bases from J; junction bases left unmatched: 4. The CDR3 is 12 amino acids. CDR1 is SGDLS and CDR2 is YYNGEE in the germline V gene. The CDR3 loop reads CASSPGQGEAFF. In DNA form, the CDR3 reads TGTGCCAGCAGTCCAGGACAGGGTGAAGCTTTCTTT. Using reference TRBV9 and TRBJ1-1 for the parts outside the CDR3, the full variable domain is DSGVTQTPKHLITATGQRVTLRCSPRSGDLSVYWYQQSLDQGLQFLIQYYNGEERAKGNILERFSAQQFPDLHSELNLSSLELGDSALYFCASSPGQGEAFFGQGTRLTVV.

This clone appeared once. The chain links TRBV13 to TRBJ2-5; 10 bases are a match to TRBD1. The CDR3 runs 15 residues. Germline-derived CDR1 and CDR2 are PRHDT and FYEKMQ (reference sequence). With V trimmed by 5 bases and J by 5 bases, 8 bases remained unmatched. CDR3 region: CASSRRTGGRETQYF. CDR3 nucleotides: TGTGCCAGCAGCCGAAGGACAGGGGGGCGGGAGACCCAGTACTTC. The full variable domain, its missing parts supplied by reference TRBV13 and TRBJ2-5, is AAGVIQSPRHLIKEKRETATLKCYPIPRHDTVYWYQQGPGQDPQFLISFYEKMQSDKGSIPDRFSAQQFSDYHSELNMSSLELGDSALYFCASSRRTGGRETQYFGPGTRLLVL.